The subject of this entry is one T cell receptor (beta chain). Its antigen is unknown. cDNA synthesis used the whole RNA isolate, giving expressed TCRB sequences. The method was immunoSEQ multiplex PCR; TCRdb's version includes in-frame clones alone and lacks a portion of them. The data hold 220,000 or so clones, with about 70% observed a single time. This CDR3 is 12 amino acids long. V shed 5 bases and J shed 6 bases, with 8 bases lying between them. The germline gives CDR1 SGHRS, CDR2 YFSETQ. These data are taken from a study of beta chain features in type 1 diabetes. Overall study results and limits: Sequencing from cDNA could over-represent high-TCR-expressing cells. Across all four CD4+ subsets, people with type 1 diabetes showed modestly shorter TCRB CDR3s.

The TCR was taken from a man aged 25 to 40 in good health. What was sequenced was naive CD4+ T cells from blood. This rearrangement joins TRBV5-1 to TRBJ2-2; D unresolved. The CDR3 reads CASRIKAGELFF. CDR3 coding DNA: TGCGCCAGCAGAATCAAGGCCGGGGAGCTGTTTTTT.